This record concerns one TCR beta chain sequence. The V end lost 3 bases, the J end lost 5 bases, and 17 bases lay between the germline ends. The CDR3 consists of 15 residues. Original processing methods: Estimation of nucleated cell counts was performed using reference gene primer amplification. The repertoire was sequenced with immunoSEQ multiplex PCR; TCRdb's copy has only in-frame clones and lacks some. V and J calls plus clone size are reproduced from that table; the DNA served to infer D and trimming. The table lists around 200,000 clones, 75% to 90% of them singletons. The study drew participants aged roughly 18 to 95 years from some 25 US areas. The source of the sample is a study of blood T cell repertoires in COVID-19. Background on the study: Specimens from acute and convalescent COVID-19 originated in the United States, Italy and Spain.

The origin of this receptor is a woman between 18 and 29 years old who had recovered from COVID-19. Source material: PBMCs or T cells enriched from blood (not recorded which). The V and J genes are TRBV23-1 and TRBJ2-7; D perhaps matches TRBD2 (6 bases). TRBV23-1 is given ORF status, its function remaining uncertain. Written as DNA, the CDR3 is TGCGCCAGCAGTCAGATCCGGGACTCGGGCCACGAGCAGTACTTC. Protein product: CASSQIRDSGHEQYF.